The 5 T cell receptor beta chains below all came from one sample that was sequenced in a study of cytomegalovirus exposure and HLA in healthy donors. PCR was performed using 60 Vbeta and 13 Jbeta primers. TCRdb's copy holds only in-frame clones and misses some; the assay was immunoSEQ multiplex PCR. The sample has some 200,000 clones, around 85% seen once; the top ten hold 3.5% to 4%. Sequencing used PBMCs. These receptors were taken from a man aged 50-60 years in good health and CMV-seronegative.

This rearrangement joins TRBV4-3 to TRBJ2-7; perhaps TRBD1 as D (5 bases). The CDR3 is 15 residues long. The V gene lost 0 bases and the J gene lost 2 bases, with 11 bases spanning the gap. CDR1 and CDR2 from the germline V gene are LGHNA and YSLEER. CDR3 in amino acids: CASSQELQGTYEQYF. As DNA, the CDR3 is TGCGCCAGCAGCCAAGAACTTCAGGGCACCTACGAGCAGTACTTC.

The chain carries TRBV23-1 and TRBJ1-3; 8 bases align to TRBD1. TRBV23-1 is classed as an ORF, of uncertain function. J was trimmed by 0 bases and V by 6 bases; bases with no gene match: 10. CDR3 length equals 17 residues. The chain's CDR3 is CASSGDRSSFSGNTIYF. CDR3 DNA sequence: TGCGCCAGCAGCGGGGACAGGTCCTCCTTCTCTGGAAACACCATATATTTT.

In this sample, this clone turned up a few times. The DNA of the CDR3 is TGTGCCAGCAGCTTAGCTAGCGGGCGAACCTACGAGCAGTACTTC. Translation: CASSLASGRTYEQYF. The gene calls are TRBV11-2 and TRBJ2-7; 8 bases match TRBD2. Losses at the gene ends were 1 base for V and 2 bases for J; bases not matched to a gene: 4. The length of the CDR3 is 15 residues. Germline assignment: CDR1 SGHAT and CDR2 FQNNGV. Using reference TRBV11-2 and TRBJ2-7 for the parts outside the CDR3, the full variable domain is EAGVAQSPRYKIIEKRQSVAFWCNPISGHATLYWYQQILGQGPKLLIQFQNNGVVDDSQLPKDRFSAERLKGVDSTLKIQPAKLEDSAVYLCASSLASGRTYEQYFGPGTRLTVT.

This clone was seen a few times. DNA of the CDR3: TGTGCCAGCAGCTCAAGTGTGGGGGGGACAGATACGCAGTATTTT. It yields the protein CASSSSVGGTDTQYF. The rearrangement joins TRBV7-9 to TRBJ2-3; 7 positions agree with TRBD2. The CDR3 is 15 amino acids. V shed 4 bases, J shed 3 bases, and the junction held 7 bases outside the gene matches. Germline-derived CDR1 and CDR2 are SEHNR and FQNEAQ (reference sequence).

The rearrangement uses TRBV5-1 and TRBJ1-4, with unresolved D. Trimming stripped 2 bases from V and 4 bases from J, with 12 bases between. Germline loops: CDR1 SGHRS, CDR2 YFSETQ. The CDR3 consists of 15 residues. Here the CDR3 DNA reads TGCGCCAGCAGCTTTTTAAGCGGGCGTAATGAAAAACTGTTTTTT. Translating gives CASSFLSGRNEKLFF.